These 8 T cell receptor beta chains were all obtained from the same sample, sequenced in a study of control samples from healthy donors and cancer patients. The data were produced by immunoSEQ multiplex PCR, yet TCRdb's version contains in-frame clones alone and is incomplete. The sample lists 95,000 to 150,000 clones, around 86% occurring once. The sequenced sample consisted of blood. The receptors derive from a man aged 35-49 years in good health.

The V call is TRBV4-3, the J call TRBJ1-3; 8 bases fit TRBD1. Per the germline V gene, CDR1 is LGHNA and CDR2 is YSLEER. V trimming: 5 bases; J trimming: 4 bases; junction bases outside the gene matches: 4. This CDR3 is built from 14 residues. The CDR3 here is CASSGQGRGNTIYF. The CDR3 DNA follows: TGCGCCAGCAGCGGACAGGGCAGGGGAAACACCATATATTTT.

This clone was recorded many times. This sequence joins TRBV3-1 (or the pseudogene TRBV3-2) and TRBJ1-3; 11 bases are shared with TRBD1. Germline values: CDR1 LGHDT, CDR2 YNNKEL (reference sequence). The CDR3 sequence is 16 residues long. After removal of 0 bases from V and 6 bases from J, the junction contained 4 bases not matched to a gene. CDR3: CASSQDRGQGVNTIYF. The CDR3 DNA reads TGTGCCAGCAGCCAAGATAGGGGACAGGGGGTAAACACCATATATTTT.

The genes are TRBV19 and TRBJ1-1, with a weak D call TRBD1 (5 bases). The CDR3 loop spans 15 amino acids. The V end was cut by 7 bases, the J end by 5 bases, with 20 bases between. Per the germline V gene, CDR1 is LNHDA and CDR2 is SQIVND (reference sequence). CDR3 loop: CASMGAGLAGTEAFF. The CDR3, as DNA: TGTGCCAGTATGGGAGCGGGACTCGCGGGGACTGAAGCTTTCTTT. Looking up the rest from reference TRBV19 and TRBJ1-1 gives the full variable domain: DGGITQSPKYLFRKEGQNVTLSCEQNLNHDAMYWYRQDPGQGLRLIYYSQIVNDFQKGDIAEGYSVSREKKESFPLTVTSAQKNPTAFYLCASMGAGLAGTEAFFGQGTRLTVV.

The chain uses TRBV7-9 and TRBJ2-7, with 11 bases that match TRBD2. This CDR3 comprises 16 residues. V was pared by 2 bases and J by 2 bases, with 5 bases of the junction left unmatched. The V gene's germline CDR1 is SEHNR and CDR2 FQNEAQ (reference sequence). The DNA of the CDR3 is TGTGCCAGCAGCTTATTCGGGACTAGCGGCCCCTACGAGCAGTACTTC. It codes for CASSLFGTSGPYEQYF. The whole variable domain, remainder taken from reference TRBV7-9 and TRBJ2-7, is DTGVSQNPRHKITKRGQNVTFRCDPISEHNRLYWYRQTLGQGPEFLTYFQNEAQLEKSRLLSDRFSAERPKGSFSTLEIQRTEQGDSAMYLCASSLFGTSGPYEQYFGPGTRLTVT.

The chain couples TRBV5-1 to TRBJ1-1; perhaps TRBD1 as D (5 bases). The CDR3 is 14 residues long. Trimming took off 4 bases at V and 5 bases at J, with 15 bases between the two ends. CDR1 and CDR2 from the germline V gene are SGHRS and YFSETQ. Written as DNA, the CDR3 is TGCGCCAGCAGCGCCCGGGACGGCCTTACTGAAGCTTTCTTT. Residues: CASSARDGLTEAFF.

The gene calls are TRBV27 and TRBJ2-7; no clear D gene. V was shortened by 7 bases and J by 0 bases, with 10 bases between the two germline ends. The CDR3 is 13 amino acids. The germline CDR1 and CDR2 sequences are MNHEY and SMNVEV (reference sequence). Here the CDR3 DNA reads TGTGCCAGCACCGCATATGTCTCCTACGAGCAGTACTTC. Protein sequence: CASTAYVSYEQYF.

The rearrangement joins TRBV7-9 to TRBJ1-1; TRBD1 is a possible D gene (5 bases). The germline gives CDR1 SEHNR, CDR2 FQNEAQ (reference sequence). CDR3 length: 13 amino acids. The ends were cut back, 7 bases at V and 5 bases at J, with 14 bases in the middle. DNA of the CDR3: TGTGCCAGCAACACGGACATTCGGACTGAAGCTTTCTTT. This codes for CASNTDIRTEAFF.

V usage is TRBV7-8 and J usage is TRBJ2-3, with TRBD1 matching 9 bases. V was clipped by 5 bases and J by 5 bases; unmatched bases: 8. Per the germline V gene, CDR1 is SGHVS and CDR2 is FQNEAQ. This CDR3 has 15 residues. The CDR3 nucleotides are TGTGCCAGCAGCACGGGACAGGGAAGAGGAGATACGCAGTATTTT. Encoded protein: CASSTGQGRGDTQYF.